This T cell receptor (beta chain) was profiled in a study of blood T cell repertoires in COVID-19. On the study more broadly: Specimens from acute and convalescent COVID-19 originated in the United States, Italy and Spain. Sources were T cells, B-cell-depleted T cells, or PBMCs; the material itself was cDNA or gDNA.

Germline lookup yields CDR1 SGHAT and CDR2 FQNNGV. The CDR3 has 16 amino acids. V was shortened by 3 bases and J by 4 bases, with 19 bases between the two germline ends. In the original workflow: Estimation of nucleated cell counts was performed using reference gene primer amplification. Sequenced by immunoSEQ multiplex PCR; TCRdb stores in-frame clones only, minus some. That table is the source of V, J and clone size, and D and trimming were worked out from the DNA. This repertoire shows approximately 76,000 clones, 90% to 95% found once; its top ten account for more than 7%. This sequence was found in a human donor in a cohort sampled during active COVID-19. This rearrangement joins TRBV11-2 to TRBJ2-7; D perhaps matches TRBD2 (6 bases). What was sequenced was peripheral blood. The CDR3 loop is CASSFGRRGVKYEQYF. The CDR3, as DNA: TGTGCCAGCAGCTTCGGTAGACGCGGGGTAAAATACGAGCAGTACTTC.